This T cell receptor (beta chain) was found in a study of blood T cell repertoires in COVID-19. J lost 4 bases, V lost 0 bases, and 7 bases had no gene match. The length of the CDR3 is 17 residues. Germline V gives CDR1 MNHEY, CDR2 SMNVEV (reference sequence). Per the original methods: Amplifying reference gene primers gave estimates of nucleated cell counts. The repertoire was sequenced with immunoSEQ multiplex PCR; TCRdb's copy has only in-frame clones and lacks some. V, J and clone size reflect that table, while D and trimming were determined from the DNA. The table records roughly 250,000 clones, 88% of them present only once.

The sample was peripheral blood. The chain has TRBV27 and TRBJ2-1, with 9 bases matching TRBD2. This TCR was recovered from a woman in her twenties or thirties with acute or convalescent COVID-19. CDR3 bases: TGTGCCAGCAGTTTATCTGTTAGCGGGAGTACATACAATGAGCAGTTCTTC. This sequence encodes CASSLSVSGSTYNEQFF.